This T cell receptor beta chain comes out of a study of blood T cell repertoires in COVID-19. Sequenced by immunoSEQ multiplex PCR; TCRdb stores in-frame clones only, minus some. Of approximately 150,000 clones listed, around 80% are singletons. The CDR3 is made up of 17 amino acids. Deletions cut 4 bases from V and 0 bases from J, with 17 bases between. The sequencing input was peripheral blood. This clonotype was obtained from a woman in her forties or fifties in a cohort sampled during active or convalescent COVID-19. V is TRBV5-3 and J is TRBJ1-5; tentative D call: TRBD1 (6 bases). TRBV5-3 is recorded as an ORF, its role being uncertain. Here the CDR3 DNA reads TGTGCCAGAAGCACGTACAGGGAGCGCGATAGCAATCAGCCCCAGCATTTT. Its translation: CARSTYRERDSNQPQHF.